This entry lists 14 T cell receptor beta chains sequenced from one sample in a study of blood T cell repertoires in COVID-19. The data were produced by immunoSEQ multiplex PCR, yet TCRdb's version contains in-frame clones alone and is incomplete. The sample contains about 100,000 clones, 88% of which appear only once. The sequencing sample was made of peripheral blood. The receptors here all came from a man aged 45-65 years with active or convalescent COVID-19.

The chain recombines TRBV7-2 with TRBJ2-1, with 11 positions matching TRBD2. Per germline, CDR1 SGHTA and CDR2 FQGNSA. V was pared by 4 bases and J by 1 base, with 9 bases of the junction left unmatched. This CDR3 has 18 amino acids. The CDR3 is CASSSPRGLAGSYNEQFF. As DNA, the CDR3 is TGTGCCAGCAGCTCCCCCCGAGGACTAGCGGGTTCCTACAATGAGCAGTTCTTC.

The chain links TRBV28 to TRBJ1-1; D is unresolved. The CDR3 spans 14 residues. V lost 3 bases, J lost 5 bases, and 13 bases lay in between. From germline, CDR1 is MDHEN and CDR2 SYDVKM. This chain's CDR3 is CASSFMWEGTEAFF. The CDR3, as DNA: TGTGCCAGCAGTTTTATGTGGGAGGGAACTGAAGCTTTCTTT.

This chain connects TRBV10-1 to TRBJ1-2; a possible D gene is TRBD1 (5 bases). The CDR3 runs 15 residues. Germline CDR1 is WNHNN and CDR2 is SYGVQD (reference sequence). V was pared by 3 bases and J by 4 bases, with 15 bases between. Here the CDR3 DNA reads TGCGCCAGCAGTGACCAGACAGAGCCGATCTATGGCTACACCTTC. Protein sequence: CASSDQTEPIYGYTF.

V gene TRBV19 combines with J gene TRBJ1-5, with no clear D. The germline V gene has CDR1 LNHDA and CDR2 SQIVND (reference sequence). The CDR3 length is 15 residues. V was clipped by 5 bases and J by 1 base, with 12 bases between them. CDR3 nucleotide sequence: TGTGCCAGTAGTGTGTTGGCGGGGAGCAATCAGCCCCAGCATTTT. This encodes CASSVLAGSNQPQHF.

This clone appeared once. This CDR3 is CASSFTGTQNEKLFF. CDR3 nucleotide sequence: TGTGCCAGCAGTTTTACCGGGACTCAGAATGAAAAACTGTTTTTT. The rearrangement uses TRBV6-6 and TRBJ1-4, with D tentatively TRBD1 (5 bases). Trimming left V 4 bases short and J 5 bases short, with 14 bases between. The CDR3 sequence is 15 residues long. Germline CDR1 and CDR2: MNHNY and SVGAGI (reference sequence).

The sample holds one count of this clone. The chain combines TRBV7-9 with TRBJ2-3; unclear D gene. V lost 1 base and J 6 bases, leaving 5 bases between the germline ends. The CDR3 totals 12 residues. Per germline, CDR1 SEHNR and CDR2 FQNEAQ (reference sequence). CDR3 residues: CASSLGADTQYF. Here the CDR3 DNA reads TGTGCCAGCAGCTTAGGGGCGGATACGCAGTATTTT.

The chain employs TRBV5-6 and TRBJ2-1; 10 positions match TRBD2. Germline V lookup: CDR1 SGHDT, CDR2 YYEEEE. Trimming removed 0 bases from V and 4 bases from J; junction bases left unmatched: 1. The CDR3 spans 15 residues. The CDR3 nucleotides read TGTGCCAGCAGCTTGGAAGCGGGAGGGTACAATGAGCAGTTCTTC. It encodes CASSLEAGGYNEQFF.

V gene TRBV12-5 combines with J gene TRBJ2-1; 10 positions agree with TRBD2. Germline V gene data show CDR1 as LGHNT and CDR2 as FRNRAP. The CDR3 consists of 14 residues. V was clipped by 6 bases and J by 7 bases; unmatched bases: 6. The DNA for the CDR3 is TGTGCTAGTGGGCCTAGCGGGAGTAAAAATGAGCAGTTCTTC. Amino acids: CASGPSGSKNEQFF.

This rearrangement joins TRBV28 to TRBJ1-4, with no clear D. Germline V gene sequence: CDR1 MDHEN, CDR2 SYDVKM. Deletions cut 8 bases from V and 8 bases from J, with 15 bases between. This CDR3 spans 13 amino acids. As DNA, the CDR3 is TGTGCCAGCGGAATTTCCCGGAGGGAAAAACTGTTTTTT. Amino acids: CASGISRREKLFF.

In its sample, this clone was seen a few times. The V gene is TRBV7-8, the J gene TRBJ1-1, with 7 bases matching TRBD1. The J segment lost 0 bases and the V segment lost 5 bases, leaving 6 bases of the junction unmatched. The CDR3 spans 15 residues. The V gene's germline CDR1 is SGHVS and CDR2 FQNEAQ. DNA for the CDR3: TGTGCCAGCAGCCAAAAGGACAGGTTGAACACTGAAGCTTTCTTT. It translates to CASSQKDRLNTEAFF.

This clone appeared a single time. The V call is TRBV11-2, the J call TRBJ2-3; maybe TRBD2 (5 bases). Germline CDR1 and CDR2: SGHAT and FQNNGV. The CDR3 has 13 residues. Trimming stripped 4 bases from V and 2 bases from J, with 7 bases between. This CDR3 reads CASSSGITDTQYF. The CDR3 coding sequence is TGTGCCAGCAGCTCCGGGATCACAGATACGCAGTATTTT.

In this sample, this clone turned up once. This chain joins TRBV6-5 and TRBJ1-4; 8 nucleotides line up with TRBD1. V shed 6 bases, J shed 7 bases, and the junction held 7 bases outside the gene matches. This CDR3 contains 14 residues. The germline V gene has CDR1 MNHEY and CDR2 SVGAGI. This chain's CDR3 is CASRLTGDSEKLFF. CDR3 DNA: TGTGCCAGCAGGTTGACAGGGGATAGTGAAAAACTGTTTTTT.

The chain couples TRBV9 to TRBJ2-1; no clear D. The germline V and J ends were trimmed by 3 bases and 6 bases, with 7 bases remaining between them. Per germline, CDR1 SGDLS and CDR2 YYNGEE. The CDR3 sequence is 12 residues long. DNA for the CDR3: TGTGCCAGCAGCGCCCTAAGCAATGAGCAGTTCTTC. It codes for CASSALSNEQFF.

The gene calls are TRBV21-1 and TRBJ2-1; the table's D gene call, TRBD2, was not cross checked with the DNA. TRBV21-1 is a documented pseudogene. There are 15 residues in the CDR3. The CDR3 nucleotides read TGTGCCAGCACCCAACTAGCGGGAGTTGGCAATGAGCAGTTCTTC. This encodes CASTQLAGVGNEQFF.